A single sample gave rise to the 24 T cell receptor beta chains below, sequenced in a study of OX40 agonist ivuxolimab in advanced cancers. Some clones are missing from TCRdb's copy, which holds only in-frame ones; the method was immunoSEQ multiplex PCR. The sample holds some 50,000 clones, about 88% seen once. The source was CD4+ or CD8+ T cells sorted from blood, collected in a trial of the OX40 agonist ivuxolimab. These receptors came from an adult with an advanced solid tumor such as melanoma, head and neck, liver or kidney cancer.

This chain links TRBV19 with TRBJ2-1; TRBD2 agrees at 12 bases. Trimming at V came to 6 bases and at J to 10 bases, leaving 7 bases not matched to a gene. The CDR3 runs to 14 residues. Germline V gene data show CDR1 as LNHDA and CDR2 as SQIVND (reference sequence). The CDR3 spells CASRILAGGGEQFF. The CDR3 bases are TGTGCCAGTAGGATACTAGCGGGGGGAGGGGAGCAGTTCTTC.

In DNA form, the CDR3 reads TGCGCCAGCAGCCAAGATAGGCGGTACAATGAGCAGTTCTTC. It yields the protein CASSQDRRYNEQFF. The chain couples TRBV4-3 to TRBJ2-1; unclear D gene. The ends were cut back, 0 bases at V and 4 bases at J, with 7 bases in the middle. The CDR3 length is 14 residues. CDR1 is LGHNA and CDR2 is YSLEER in the germline V gene.

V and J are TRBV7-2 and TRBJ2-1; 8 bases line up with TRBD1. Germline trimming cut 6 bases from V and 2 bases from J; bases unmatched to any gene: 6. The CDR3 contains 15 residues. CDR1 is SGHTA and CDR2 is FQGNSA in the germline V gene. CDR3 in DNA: TGTGCCAGCAGTCTAGACAGGGGACCCTACAATGAGCAGTTCTTC. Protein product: CASSLDRGPYNEQFF.

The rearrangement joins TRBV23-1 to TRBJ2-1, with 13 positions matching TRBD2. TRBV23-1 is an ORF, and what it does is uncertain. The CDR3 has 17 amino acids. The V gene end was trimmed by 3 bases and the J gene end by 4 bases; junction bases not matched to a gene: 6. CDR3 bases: TGCGCCAGCAGTCACCCAGGACTAGCGGGAGTGTACAATGAGCAGTTCTTC. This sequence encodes CASSHPGLAGVYNEQFF.

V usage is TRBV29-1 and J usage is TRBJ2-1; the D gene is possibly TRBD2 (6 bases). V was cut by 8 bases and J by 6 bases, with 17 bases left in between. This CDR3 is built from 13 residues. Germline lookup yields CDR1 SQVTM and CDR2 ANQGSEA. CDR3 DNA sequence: TGCAGCACTCAGGGACTCGCCGCCAATGAGCAGTTCTTC. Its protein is CSTQGLAANEQFF.

The CDR3 DNA follows: TGTGCCAGCGGACAGGGGTACAATGAGCAGTTCTTC. Its translation: CASGQGYNEQFF. The chain joins TRBV25-1 to TRBJ2-1, with 9 bases matching TRBD1. This CDR3 contains 12 residues. V dropped 8 bases and J dropped 4; count of bases not matched to a gene: 0. Germline lookup yields CDR1 MGHDK and CDR2 SYGVNS.

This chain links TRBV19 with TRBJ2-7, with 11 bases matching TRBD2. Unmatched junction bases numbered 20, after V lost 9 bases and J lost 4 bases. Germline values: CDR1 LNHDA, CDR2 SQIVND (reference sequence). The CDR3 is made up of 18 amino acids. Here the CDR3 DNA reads TGTGCCAGCCTCCATAACCTAACTAGCGGGAGTGGTGAATACGAGCAGTACTTC. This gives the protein CASLHNLTSGSGEYEQYF. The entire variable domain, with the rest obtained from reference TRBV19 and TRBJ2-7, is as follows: DGGITQSPKYLFRKEGQNVTLSCEQNLNHDAMYWYRQDPGQGLRLIYYSQIVNDFQKGDIAEGYSVSREKKESFPLTVTSAQKNPTAFYLCASLHNLTSGSGEYEQYFGPGTRLTVT.

The DNA of the CDR3 is TGCAGCGTGAAGGATGAAAAACTGTTTTTT. As protein: CSVKDEKLFF. The rearrangement joins TRBV29-1 to TRBJ1-4; D ambiguous. Germline-derived CDR1 and CDR2 are SQVTM and ANQGSEA. The CDR3 runs to 10 residues. With 6 bases removed from V and 6 bases from J, the gap between germline ends came to 5 bases.

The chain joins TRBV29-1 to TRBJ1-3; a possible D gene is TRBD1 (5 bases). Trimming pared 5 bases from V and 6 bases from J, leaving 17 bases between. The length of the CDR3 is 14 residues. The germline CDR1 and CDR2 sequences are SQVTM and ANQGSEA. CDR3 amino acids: CSVTGTKPINTIYF. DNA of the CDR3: TGCAGCGTTACCGGGACCAAGCCTATAAACACCATATATTTT.

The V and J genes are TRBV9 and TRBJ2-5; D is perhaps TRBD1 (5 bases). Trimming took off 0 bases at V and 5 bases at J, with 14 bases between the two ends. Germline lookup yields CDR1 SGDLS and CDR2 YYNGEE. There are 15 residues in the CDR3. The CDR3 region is CASSVEGHIGETQYF. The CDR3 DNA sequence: TGTGCCAGCAGCGTAGAAGGACATATCGGGGAGACCCAGTACTTC.

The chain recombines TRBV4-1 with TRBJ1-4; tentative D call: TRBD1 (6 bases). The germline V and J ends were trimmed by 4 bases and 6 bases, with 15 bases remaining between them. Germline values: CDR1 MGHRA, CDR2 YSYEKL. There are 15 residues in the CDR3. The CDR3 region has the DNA TGCGCCAGCAGCCCCCACCACCACAGGGATGAAAAACTGTTTTTT. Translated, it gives CASSPHHHRDEKLFF.

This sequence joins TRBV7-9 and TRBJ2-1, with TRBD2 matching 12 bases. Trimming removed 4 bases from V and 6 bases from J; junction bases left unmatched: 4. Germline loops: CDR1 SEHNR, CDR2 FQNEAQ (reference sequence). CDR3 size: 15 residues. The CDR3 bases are TGTGCCAGCAGCTCAGGACTAGCGGGAATCAATGAGCAGTTCTTC. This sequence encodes CASSSGLAGINEQFF.

DNA of the CDR3: TGTGCCATCAGTGAGTGGGAGCGGTCCTACGAGCAGTACTTC. Protein product: CAISEWERSYEQYF. The V and J genes are TRBV10-3 and TRBJ2-7; D might be TRBD2 (5 bases). The germline V and J ends were trimmed by 1 base and 1 base, with 8 bases remaining between them. Germline V gene data show CDR1 as ENHRY and CDR2 as SYGVKD. This CDR3 has 14 residues.

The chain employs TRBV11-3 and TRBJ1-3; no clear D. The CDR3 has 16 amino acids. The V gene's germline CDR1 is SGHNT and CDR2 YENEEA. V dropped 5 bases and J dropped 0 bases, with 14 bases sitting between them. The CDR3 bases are TGTGCCAGCAGCCCAGACGGCAGGCTCTCTGGAAACACCATATATTTT. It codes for CASSPDGRLSGNTIYF.

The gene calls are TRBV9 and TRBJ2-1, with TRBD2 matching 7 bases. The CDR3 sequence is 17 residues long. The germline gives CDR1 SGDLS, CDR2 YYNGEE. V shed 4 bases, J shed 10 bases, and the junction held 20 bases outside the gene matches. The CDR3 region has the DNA TGTGCCAGCAGCCTAGGGCTAGAAGCGGGACGTCTGGAGGAGCAGTTCTTC. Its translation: CASSLGLEAGRLEEQFF.

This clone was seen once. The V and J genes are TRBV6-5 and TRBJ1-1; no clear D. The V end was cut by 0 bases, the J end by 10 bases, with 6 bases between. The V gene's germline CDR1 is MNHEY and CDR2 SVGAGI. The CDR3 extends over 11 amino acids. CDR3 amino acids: CASSYSNVAFF. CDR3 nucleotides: TGTGCCAGCAGTTACTCGAACGTAGCTTTCTTT.

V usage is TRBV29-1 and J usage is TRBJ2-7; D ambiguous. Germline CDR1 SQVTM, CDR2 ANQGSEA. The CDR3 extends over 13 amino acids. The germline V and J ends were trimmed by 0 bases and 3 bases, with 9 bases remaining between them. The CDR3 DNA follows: TGCAGCGTTGAAGATTTCCCGAACTACGAGCAGTACTTC. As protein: CSVEDFPNYEQYF.

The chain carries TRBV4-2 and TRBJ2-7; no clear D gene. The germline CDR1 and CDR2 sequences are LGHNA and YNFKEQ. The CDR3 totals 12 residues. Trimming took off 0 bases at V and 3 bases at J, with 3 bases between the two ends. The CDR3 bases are TGTGCCAGCAGCCAAGATCTCTACGAGCAGTACTTC. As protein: CASSQDLYEQYF.

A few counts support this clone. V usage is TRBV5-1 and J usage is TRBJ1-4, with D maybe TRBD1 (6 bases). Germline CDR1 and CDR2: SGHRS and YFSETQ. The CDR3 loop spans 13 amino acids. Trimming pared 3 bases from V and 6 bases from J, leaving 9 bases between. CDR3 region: CASSYQGHEKLFF. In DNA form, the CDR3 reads TGCGCCAGCAGCTACCAGGGGCATGAAAAACTGTTTTTT.

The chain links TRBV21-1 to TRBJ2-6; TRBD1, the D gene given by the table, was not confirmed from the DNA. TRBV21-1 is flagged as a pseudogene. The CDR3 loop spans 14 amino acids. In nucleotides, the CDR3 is TGTGCCAGCCCGAGGGGGAAAGGGGCCAACGTCCTGACTTTC. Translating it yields CASPRGKGANVLTF.

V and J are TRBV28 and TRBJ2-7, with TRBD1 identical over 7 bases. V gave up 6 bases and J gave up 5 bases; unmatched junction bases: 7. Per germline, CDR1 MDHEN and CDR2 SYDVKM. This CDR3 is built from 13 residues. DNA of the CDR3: TGTGCCAGCAGCCGTACAGGGGCCCACGAGCAGTACTTC. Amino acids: CASSRTGAHEQYF.

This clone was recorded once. For the CDR3, the DNA is TGCGCCAGCAGCTTGATGCCCGAAGCGGGCCGGGAGGGGACCCAGTACTTC. Encoded protein: CASSLMPEAGREGTQYF. The chain carries TRBV5-1 and TRBJ2-5, with 8 nucleotides matching TRBD2. V shed 1 base, J shed 7 bases, and the junction held 15 bases outside the gene matches. The CDR3 covers 17 residues. Germline loops: CDR1 SGHRS, CDR2 YFSETQ.

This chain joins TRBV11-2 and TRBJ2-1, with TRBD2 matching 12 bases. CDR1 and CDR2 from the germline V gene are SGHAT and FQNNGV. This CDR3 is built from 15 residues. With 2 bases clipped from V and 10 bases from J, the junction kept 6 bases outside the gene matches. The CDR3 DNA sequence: TGTGCCAGCAGCTTATCTAGCGGGAGGGCCCAGGAGCAGTTCTTC. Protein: CASSLSSGRAQEQFF.

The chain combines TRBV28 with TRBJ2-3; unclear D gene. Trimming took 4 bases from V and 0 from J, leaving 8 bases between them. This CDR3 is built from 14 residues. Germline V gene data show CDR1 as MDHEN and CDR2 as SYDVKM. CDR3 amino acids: CASSWFTSTDTQYF. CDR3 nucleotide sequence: TGTGCCAGCAGTTGGTTTACTAGCACAGATACGCAGTATTTT. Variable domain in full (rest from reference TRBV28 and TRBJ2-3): DVKVTQSSRYLVKRTGEKVFLECVQDMDHENMFWYRQDPGLGLRLIYFSYDVKMKEKGDIPEGYSVSREKKERFSLILESASTNQTSMYLCASSWFTSTDTQYFGPGTRLTVL.